Listed below are T cell receptor beta chains from one sample, sequenced in a study of blood T cell repertoires in COVID-19. Sequenced by immunoSEQ multiplex PCR; TCRdb stores in-frame clones only, minus some. The table records fewer than 350,000 clones, around nine tenths of them present only once. The specimen was PBMCs or T cells enriched from blood (not recorded which). The receptor source for this set is a woman between 40 and 55 years old who had recovered from COVID-19. CDR3s include the opening cysteine and the closing phenylalanine or tryptophan. A D gene is named only where the DNA matches it firmly. Part of the rows lack a size; the others show once, few, many or a class for expanded clones.

d_call,cdr3_length,clone_size,v_call,j_call,cdr3_nt,cdr3_aa
TRBD1,15,-,TRBV27,TRBJ2-7,TGTGCCAGCAGTTTCGGGACAGGGACGTCCTACGAGCAGTACTTC,CASSFGTGTSYEQYF
-,15,-,TRBV5-1,TRBJ2-1,TGCGCCAGCAGCTTGGCGACTCCCGCTTACAATGAGCAGTTCTTC,CASSLATPAYNEQFF
TRBD2,11,-,TRBV28,TRBJ2-1,TGTGCCACTTACTGGGACTATAAGGAGTTCTTC,CATYWDYKEFF
-,10,once,TRBV20-1,TRBJ2-5,TGCAGTGCTAGAGAGCTAGCTCAGTACTTC,CSARELAQYF
-,14,-,TRBV6-2/TRBV6-3,TRBJ2-1,TGTGCCAGCACCCCGGCGGGGTCCTACAATGAGCAGTTCTTC,CASTPAGSYNEQFF
TRBD1,13,-,TRBV6-2/TRBV6-3,TRBJ1-1,TGTGCCAGCAGTGATACAGGGGAACTTGAAGCTTTCTTT,CASSDTGELEAFF
-,16,-,TRBV27,TRBJ2-2,TGTGCCAGCAGGGGCAGGCCCCTTACTAACACCGGGGAGCTGTTTTTT,CASRGRPLTNTGELFF
-,18,-,TRBV24-1,TRBJ2-6,TGTGCCACCAGTGACGGGTCGGGAGTGATGTCTGGGGCCAACGTCCTGACTTTC,CATSDGSGVMSGANVLTF
-,14,-,TRBV28,TRBJ1-2,TGTGCCAGCAGTTTCCGGGGGTTCAACTATGGCTACACCTTC,CASSFRGFNYGYTF
TRBD1,15,-,TRBV28,TRBJ1-4,TGTGCCAGCAGTCCCCCGGACAGGAGATCTGAAAAACTGTTTTTT,CASSPPDRRSEKLFF
TRBD2,13,-,TRBV18,TRBJ2-7,TGTGCCAGCTCACCAGGGACTAGCTACGAGCAGTACTTC,CASSPGTSYEQYF
-,13,-,TRBV18,TRBJ1-4,TGTGCCAGCTCCCCCCGAGGACTCGAAAAACTGTTTTTT,CASSPRGLEKLFF
-,14,-,TRBV2,TRBJ2-1,TGTGCCAGCAGCCTGGACAGTTCCTACAATGAGCAGTTCTTC,CASSLDSSYNEQFF
-,13,-,TRBV28,TRBJ2-2,TGTGCCAGCAGGGACTCGAACACCGGGGAGCTGTTTTTT,CASRDSNTGELFF
TRBD1,15,-,TRBV19,TRBJ1-4,TGTGCCAGTAGTCCTCGGACAGGAGGAGATGAAAAACTGTTTTTT,CASSPRTGGDEKLFF
-,14,once,TRBV6-6,TRBJ2-5,TGTGCCAGCAGTTTCACGGCGTCGGGAGAGACCCAGTACTTC,CASSFTASGETQYF
-,14,-,TRBV5-5,TRBJ2-7,TGTGCCAGCAGCTTGGTTGCCTCCCGGTACGAGCAGTACTTC,CASSLVASRYEQYF
-,18,-,TRBV18,TRBJ2-6,TGTGCCAGCTCACTAACGGGACAAGCCCTCTCTGGGGCCAACGTCCTGACTTTC,CASSLTGQALSGANVLTF
TRBD2,16,-,TRBV7-2,TRBJ2-5,TGTGCCAGCAGCTTGGGACTAGCGGGAGTTTTGGAGACCCAGTACTTC,CASSLGLAGVLETQYF
TRBD2,17,-,TRBV4-3,TRBJ2-1,TGCGCCAGCAGCCAAGAGTGGGCAGCGGGAGGGAACAATGAGCAGTTCTTC,CASSQEWAAGGNNEQFF
-,13,-,TRBV7-9,TRBJ2-1,TGTGCCAGCAGCACCGGGATAAACAATGAGCAGTTCTTC,CASSTGINNEQFF
-,18,once,TRBV9,TRBJ2-5,TGTGCCAGCAGCGTCACCTCGCGGGCGGAGTGGAGGGAAGAGACCCAGTACTTC,CASSVTSRAEWREETQYF
TRBD1,13,-,TRBV30,TRBJ1-2,TGTGCCTGGGCTAGGGGGCTAAACTATGGCTACACCTTC,CAWARGLNYGYTF
-,12,-,TRBV14,TRBJ2-1,TGTGCCAGCAGCCAAGCGGTCAATGAGCAGTTCTTC,CASSQAVNEQFF
-,18,-,TRBV23-1,TRBJ2-2,TGCGCCAGCAGTCAATCGATGGGGGGTAGGCCGAACACCGGGGAGCTGTTTTTT,CASSQSMGGRPNTGELFF
-,13,many,TRBV2,TRBJ1-1,TGTGCCAGCAGTATAGGGGGGAACACTGAAGCTTTCTTT,CASSIGGNTEAFF
TRBD1,17,-,TRBV18,TRBJ1-2,TGTGCCAGCTCAGCCTCCCTGTCGGGACAGGGCAGAGGGGGCTACACCTTC,CASSASLSGQGRGGYTF
-,15,few,TRBV2,TRBJ2-1,TGTGCCAGCCGTCCTACAGGGAATCAATACAATGAGCAGTTCTTC,CASRPTGNQYNEQFF
-,15,-,TRBV6-6,TRBJ2-3,TGTGCCAGCAGTTACGCCGTACAGGCCGCATATACGCAGTATTTT,CASSYAVQAAYTQYF
-,13,once,TRBV28,TRBJ1-1,TGTGCCAGCAGCCGGGGAGGGGGCACTGAAGCTTTCTTT,CASSRGGGTEAFF
-,14,-,TRBV5-1,TRBJ1-1,TGCGCCAGCAGCTTGAAGCTTGGGAACACTGAAGCTTTCTTT,CASSLKLGNTEAFF
-,15,few,TRBV7-3,TRBJ2-7,TGTGCCAGCAACAGCATCCTGGGAGGTTCTGGCGAGCAGTACTTC,CASNSILGGSGEQYF
-,12,-,TRBV12-3/TRBV12-4,TRBJ2-7,TGTGCCAGCAGGCTCCTAGGCTACGAGCAGTACTTC,CASRLLGYEQYF
-,14,-,TRBV5-1,TRBJ2-1,TGCGCCAGCAGCTTTCGGGTCGGGGGAATAGAGCAGTTCTTC,CASSFRVGGIEQFF
-,14,-,TRBV13,TRBJ2-2,TGTGCCAGCAGCTACCGGACAGACACCGGGGAGCTGTTTTTT,CASSYRTDTGELFF
-,17,once,TRBV28,TRBJ2-7,TGTGCCAGCAGGATCCCCGCCCTGGGTGGGAGCTCCTACGAGCAGTACTTC,CASRIPALGGSSYEQYF
-,14,once,TRBV2,TRBJ1-3,TGTGCCAGCAGTCGCGACAGAGATGGAAACACCATATATTTT,CASSRDRDGNTIYF
-,14,few,TRBV6-6,TRBJ2-2,TGTGCCAGCAGTTACGGTCGCGACACCGGGGAGCTGTTTTTT,CASSYGRDTGELFF
TRBD2,16,-,TRBV9,TRBJ2-1,TGTGCCAGCAGCTCCTGGGGGACTAGCGAGAAAGTTGAGCAGTTCTTC,CASSSWGTSEKVEQFF
-,13,-,TRBV24-1,TRBJ1-2,TGTGCCACCAGTGATTTGAGGGGGTATGGCTACACCTTC,CATSDLRGYGYTF
TRBD2,17,-,TRBV18,TRBJ2-7,TGTGCCAGCTCACCCCCTGGCACCAATCTAGCGGGAGACCCACAGTACTTC,CASSPPGTNLAGDPQYF
TRBD1,16,-,TRBV13,TRBJ1-3,TGTGCCAGCAGCGGGGACAGAACTTACTCTGGAAACACCATATATTTT,CASSGDRTYSGNTIYF
TRBD2,17,-,TRBV7-6,TRBJ2-2,TGTGCCAGCAGCTTAGCCCTAGCGGGAGAGGTACTCGGGGAGCTGTTTTTT,CASSLALAGEVLGELFF
TRBD1,15,-,TRBV19,TRBJ1-4,TGTGCCAGTAGTATAGCGGGACAGGGTCGCGAAAAACTGTTTTTT,CASSIAGQGREKLFF
-,16,-,TRBV7-9,TRBJ2-5,TGTGCCAGCAGCTTAAGAGGAGCAGGGGCGCAAGAGACCCAGTACTTC,CASSLRGAGAQETQYF
-,13,few,TRBV12-3/TRBV12-4,TRBJ2-7,TGTGCCAGCAGTTTGTCCAGGGACTACGAGCAGTACTTC,CASSLSRDYEQYF
-,14,-,TRBV5-1,TRBJ1-4,TGCGCCAGCAGATTCCAGGGGCTTGGTGAAAAACTGTTTTTT,CASRFQGLGEKLFF
-,13,-,TRBV15,TRBJ1-2,TGTGCCACCAGCCCAGGGGCGGACTATGGCTACACCTTC,CATSPGADYGYTF
TRBD2,16,once,TRBV5-4,TRBJ2-3,TGTGCCAGCAGCTTGGGACTAGCGGGAGGGCTGGATACGCAGTATTTT,CASSLGLAGGLDTQYF
-,15,once,TRBV11-3,TRBJ2-2,TGTGCCAGCAGCTTAGAACGCGCGAACACCGGGGAGCTGTTTTTT,CASSLERANTGELFF
TRBD2,15,once,TRBV29-1,TRBJ2-1,TGCAGCGCGAGACCCAGGCGGGAGAGCGGCAATGAGCAGTTCTTC,CSARPRRESGNEQFF